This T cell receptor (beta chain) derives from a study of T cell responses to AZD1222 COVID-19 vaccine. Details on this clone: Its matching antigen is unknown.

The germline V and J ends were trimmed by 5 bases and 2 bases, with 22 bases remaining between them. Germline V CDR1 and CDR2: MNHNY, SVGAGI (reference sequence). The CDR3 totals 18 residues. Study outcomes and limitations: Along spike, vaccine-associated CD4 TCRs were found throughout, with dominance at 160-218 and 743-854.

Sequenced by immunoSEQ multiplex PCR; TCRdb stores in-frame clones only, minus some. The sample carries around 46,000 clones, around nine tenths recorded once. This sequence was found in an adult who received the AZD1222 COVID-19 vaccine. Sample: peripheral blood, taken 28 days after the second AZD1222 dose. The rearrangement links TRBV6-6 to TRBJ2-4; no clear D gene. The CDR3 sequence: CASSPSITWLTSKNIQYF. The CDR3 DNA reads TGTGCCAGCAGTCCTTCCATTACGTGGCTGACCTCCAAAAACATTCAGTACTTC.